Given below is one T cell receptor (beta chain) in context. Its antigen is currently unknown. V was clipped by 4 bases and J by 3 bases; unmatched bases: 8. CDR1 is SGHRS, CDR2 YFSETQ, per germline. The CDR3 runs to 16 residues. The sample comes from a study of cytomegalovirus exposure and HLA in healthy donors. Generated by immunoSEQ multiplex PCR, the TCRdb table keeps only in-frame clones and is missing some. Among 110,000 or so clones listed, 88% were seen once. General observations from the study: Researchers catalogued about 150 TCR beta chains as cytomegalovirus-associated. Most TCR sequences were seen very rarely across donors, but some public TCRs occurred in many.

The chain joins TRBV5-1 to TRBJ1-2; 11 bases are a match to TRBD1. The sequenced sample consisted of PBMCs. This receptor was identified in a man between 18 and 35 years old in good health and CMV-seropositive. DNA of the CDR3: TGCGCCAGCAGCCGGGACAGGGGGACGGACCACTATGGCTACACCTTC. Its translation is CASSRDRGTDHYGYTF.